This T cell receptor beta chain was recorded in a study of OX40 agonist ivuxolimab in advanced cancers. Germline values: CDR1 MNHNS, CDR2 SASEGT. Deletions cut 7 bases from V and 6 bases from J, with 12 bases between. The CDR3 is 13 residues long. The method was immunoSEQ multiplex PCR; TCRdb's version includes in-frame clones alone and lacks a portion of them. The data contain tens of thousands of clones, 88% of them singletons. A note on this clone: The antigen is not known.

General study points: In the 0.1-3.0 mg/kg groups, partial responders showed among the lowest expansion.

The specimen comprised CD4+ or CD8+ T cells sorted from blood, sampled in a trial of the OX40 agonist ivuxolimab. The chain couples TRBV6-1 to TRBJ2-2; D is undetermined. The receptor was derived from an adult with an advanced solid tumor such as melanoma, head and neck, liver or kidney cancer. In DNA form, the CDR3 reads TGTGCCAGCACTCGACGCATGGCCGGGGAGCTGTTTTTT. As protein: CASTRRMAGELFF.